The clone carrying this T cell receptor beta chain was seen a handful of times. Its antigen remains unidentified. Time point given: baseline, week 1 (first vaccination visit). Indicated treatment: pre-vaccination baseline after standard-of-care therapy. Astrocytomas found in donors were new, WHO grade 3 or 4, IDH1-mutant and ATRX-lost. The CDR3 is 15 residues long. Per germline, CDR1 KGHSH and CDR2 LQKENI. The ends were cut back, 0 bases at V and 7 bases at J, with 10 bases in the middle. The data stem from a study of a mutant IDH1 vaccine in newly diagnosed glioma. Method: immunoSEQ multiplex PCR; TCRdb's copy keeps in-frame clones and lacks some. The sample includes some 100,000 clones, about four fifths seen only once; the top ten take approximately 7%. General study results and limits: In 80% to 95% of patients, immune responses induced by the vaccine occurred. Pseudoprogression seemed unrelated to changes in top peripheral T cell clonotypes.

The TCR sequence derives from a woman in her forties or fifties with glioma. This chain links TRBV18 with TRBJ1-6; D might be TRBD1 (6 bases). Sequencing was performed on PBMCs, taken from a glioma patient treated with radiotherapy, temozolomide or both. CDR3 DNA sequence: TGTGCCAGCTCACCACCCGGGGGGCTGAATTCACCCCTCCACTTT. Translation: CASSPPGGLNSPLHF.